What follows are 11 T cell receptor beta chains derived from one specimen sequenced in a study of blood T cell repertoires in COVID-19. Clones were sequenced by immunoSEQ multiplex PCR, and TCRdb holds only the in-frame ones, with some missing. This sample has 80,000 to 95,000 clones; around 85% occur once, and the top ten carry 38%. The source material was peripheral blood. The source of these receptors is a man older than 75 with acute or convalescent COVID-19.

The gene calls are TRBV20-1 and TRBJ1-5; no firm D call. V was pared by 3 bases and J by 4 bases, with 7 bases between. This CDR3 has 12 amino acids. Germline V gene data show CDR1 as DFQATT and CDR2 as SNEGSKA (reference sequence). CDR3 DNA sequence: TGCAGTGCTAGTACCGAGAATCAGCCCCAGCATTTT. It encodes CSASTENQPQHF.

The chain has TRBV6-5 and TRBJ2-4, with no clear D. The CDR3 spans 14 residues. Germline V gene sequence: CDR1 MNHEY, CDR2 SVGAGI. The germline V and J ends were trimmed by 5 bases and 4 bases, with 12 bases remaining between them. CDR3 amino acids: CASSQNSGKNIQYF. For the CDR3, the DNA is TGTGCCAGCAGTCAAAACAGTGGTAAAAACATTCAGTACTTC.

By proportion, this clone is medium-sized. The V gene is TRBV2, the J gene TRBJ1-6; 7 bases fit TRBD1. Germline V gene data show CDR1 as SNHLY and CDR2 as FYNNEI. Trimming at V came to 2 bases and at J to 7 bases, leaving 2 bases not matched to a gene. CDR3 length: 14 residues. CDR3 sequence reads: CASSETGENSPLHF. The CDR3 DNA sequence: TGTGCCAGCAGTGAAACAGGGGAAAATTCACCCCTCCACTTT.

This clone was observed a few times. The CDR3 region is CAASRVDTQYF. DNA for the CDR3: TGTGCCGCCAGCAGGGTAGATACGCAGTATTTT. The rearrangement joins TRBV6-5 to TRBJ2-3; D may be TRBD1 (5 bases). Trimming pared 11 bases from V and 5 bases from J, leaving 11 bases between. This CDR3 is 11 amino acids long. CDR1 and CDR2 from the germline V gene are MNHEY and SVGAGI.

This chain links TRBV18 with TRBJ1-3, with 9 positions matching TRBD1. The CDR3 has 16 amino acids. The V gene end was trimmed by 3 bases and the J gene end by 0 bases; junction bases not matched to a gene: 3. Germline V gives CDR1 KGHSH, CDR2 LQKENI. CDR3 residues: CASSPTGGVSGNTIYF. The CDR3 bases are TGTGCCAGCTCACCCACAGGGGGCGTCTCTGGAAACACCATATATTTT.

The rearrangement uses TRBV19 and TRBJ1-5, with unresolved D. CDR1 and CDR2 (germline): LNHDA, SQIVND (reference sequence). This CDR3 has 15 residues. Deletions cut 4 bases from V and 4 bases from J, with 14 bases between. As DNA, the CDR3 is TGTGCCAGTAGTACTGTCGCGGCCCAAAATCAGCCCCAGCATTTT. It codes for CASSTVAAQNQPQHF.

The genes are TRBV7-2 and TRBJ1-4, with D uncertain. V was pared by 10 bases and J by 4 bases, with 13 bases between. Germline loops: CDR1 SGHTA, CDR2 FQGNSA. There are 13 residues in the CDR3. The CDR3 DNA sequence: TGTGCCACACGGGAACAGCTTAATGAAAAACTGTTTTTT. Its translation is CATREQLNEKLFF.

The chain carries TRBV4-1 and TRBJ1-1; D possibly corresponds to TRBD1 (5 bases). V lost 0 bases to trimming and J lost 5 bases, with 13 bases between them. Germline CDR1 and CDR2: MGHRA and YSYEKL. The length of the CDR3 is 15 residues. CDR3 protein: CASSQDGALWTEAFF. The CDR3 DNA is TGCGCCAGCAGCCAAGATGGGGCCCTGTGGACTGAAGCTTTCTTT.

This chain joins TRBV5-1 and TRBJ1-1; 8 bases align to TRBD1. Per germline, CDR1 SGHRS and CDR2 YFSETQ. CDR3 size: 14 residues. Trimming at V came to 4 bases and at J to 5 bases, leaving 7 bases not matched to a gene. The CDR3 coding sequence is TGCGCCAGCAGCGTTGGACAGGGTCTAACTGAAGCTTTCTTT. Its protein product is CASSVGQGLTEAFF.

The gene calls are TRBV28 and TRBJ2-7; perhaps TRBD2 as D (6 bases). This CDR3 has 13 residues. Deletions cut 6 bases from V and 6 bases from J, with 15 bases between. Germline assignment: CDR1 MDHEN and CDR2 SYDVKM. The CDR3 sequence: CASREGLLGEQYF. The CDR3 DNA sequence: TGTGCCAGCAGAGAGGGACTTTTAGGCGAGCAGTACTTC.

The chain couples TRBV6-4 to TRBJ2-1; 16 bases match TRBD2. Germline CDR1 and CDR2: MRHNA and SNTAGT. Trimming at V came to 2 bases and at J to 10 bases, leaving 5 bases not matched to a gene. There are 16 residues in the CDR3. Here the CDR3 reads CASSDPGTSGRAEQFF. CDR3 DNA sequence: TGTGCCAGCAGTGACCCCGGGACTAGCGGGAGGGCGGAGCAGTTCTTC.